These 17 T cell receptor beta chains came from one sample sequenced in a study of naive and memory T cell subsets. The beta constant-region primer was an equimolar mix of two oligonucleotides covering TRBC1 and TRBC2. MiXCR was run by TCRdb on the UMI-ligation and nested PCR reads, yielding one entry per CDR3 protein. The table has over 25,000 distinct CDR3 sequences, approximately 11% seen once. The sample consisted of effector memory CD4+ T cells from blood. Stated subset: effector memory, CD45RA- CD27-. The receptors derive from a human donor in good health.

The genes are TRBV7-2 and TRBJ1-6; 7 bases line up with TRBD1. The CDR3 has 15 amino acids. J lost 15 bases, V lost 5 bases, and 16 bases had no gene match. From germline, CDR1 is SGHTA and CDR2 FQGNSA. The CDR3 DNA follows: TGTGCCAGCAGCAGGGGCGTACTCCGGGACAGAGACCTCCACTTT. This translates into CASSRGVLRDRDLHF. The entire variable domain, with the rest obtained from reference TRBV7-2 and TRBJ1-6, is as follows: GAGVSQSPSNKVTEKGKDVELRCDPISGHTALYWYRQSLGQGLEFLIYFQGNSAPDKSGLPSDRFSAERTGGSVSTLTIQRTQQEDSAVYLCASSRGVLRDRDLHFGNGTRLTVT.

This sequence joins TRBV25-1 and TRBJ2-7; D is unresolved. V was clipped by 2 bases and J by 9 bases, with 8 bases between them. The CDR3 is 11 amino acids. CDR1 MGHDK and CDR2 SYGVNS come from the germline V gene. The CDR3 sequence is CASSERSGQYF. In DNA, the CDR3 is TGTGCCAGCAGTGAAAGGTCGGGGCAGTACTTC.

This chain uses TRBV20-1 with TRBJ2-7, with D perhaps matching TRBD2 (6 bases). Trimming took off 3 bases at V and 6 bases at J, with 12 bases between the two ends. Germline V lookup: CDR1 DFQATT, CDR2 SNEGSKA (reference sequence). This CDR3 region has 12 residues. CDR3 loop: CSASSGVGEQYF. The CDR3, as DNA: TGCAGTGCTAGTTCGGGGGTTGGCGAGCAGTACTTC.

With regard to this clonotype: This may be a read error: a much more frequent sequence differs by one nucleotide. The chain links TRBV19 to TRBJ2-1; perhaps TRBD2 as D (5 bases). The CDR3 has 14 amino acids. CDR1 and CDR2 (germline): LNHDA, SQIVND (reference sequence). CDR3 nucleotides: TGTGCGGCTAGAGGGCAGCAAAACTACAATGAGCAGTTCTTC. This gives the protein CAARGQQNYNEQFF.

This clonotype occurred many times. J is TRBJ2-2 and V is TRBV6-2 or TRBV6-3; D unclear. Trimming took off 5 bases at V and 7 bases at J, with 8 bases between the two ends. The CDR3 runs 12 residues. The germline gives CDR1 MNHEY, CDR2 SVGEGT. The chain's CDR3 is CASSLNLGELFF. The CDR3 DNA is TGTGCCAGCAGTCTGAATCTCGGGGAGCTGTTTTTT.

This clonotype was detected a few times. The chain is built from TRBV12-3 or TRBV12-4 and TRBJ2-7; D might be TRBD1 or TRBD2, each matching 5 bases. V lost 1 base, J lost 4 bases, and 14 bases lay in between. This CDR3 region has 15 residues. The CDR3 region has the DNA TGTGCCAGCAGTTTAGTGGGGGACGGCGGGTACGAGCAGTACTTC. Encoded protein: CASSLVGDGGYEQYF.

Only a few counts were recorded for this clonotype. The DNA of the CDR3 is TGTGCCACCAGTGATCCGGGTCAGAGCACCGAGCAGTACTTC. Translated, it gives CATSDPGQSTEQYF. J is TRBJ2-7 and V is TRBV24-1; D call uncertain. V lost 3 bases and J 6 bases, leaving 14 bases between the germline ends. Germline V lookup: CDR1 KGHDR, CDR2 SFDVKD. The CDR3 covers 14 residues.

This clonotype showed up just a few times. V is TRBV7-2 and J is TRBJ2-7; 11 bases fit TRBD2. The germline V gene has CDR1 SGHTA and CDR2 FQGNSA. CDR3 length: 15 amino acids. Trimming cost V 1 base and J 7 bases; bases outside gene matches: 6. As DNA, the CDR3 is TGTGCCAGCAGCTTAGAGCTAGCGGGGGGTCGGGAGCAGTACTTC. Translating gives CASSLELAGGREQYF.

This clonotype was observed a handful of times. V and J are TRBV3-2 and TRBJ2-1; the table gives TRBD2 as D, unverified against the DNA. TRBV3-2 is an annotated pseudogene. CDR3 length: 21 amino acids. DNA for the CDR3: TGTGCCAGCAGCCACACCAAGCTGGACAGGGGACTAGCGGGGATGGGAAATGAGCAGTTCTTC. It codes for CASSHTKLDRGLAGMGNEQFF.

This clonotype was seen a handful of times. The chain recombines TRBV5-5 with TRBJ2-5, with 7 bases matching TRBD1. This CDR3 region has 15 residues. Germline CDR1 reads SGHKS; CDR2 reads YYEKEE (reference sequence). After removal of 6 bases from V and 2 bases from J, the junction contained 10 bases not matched to a gene. The CDR3 DNA reads TGTGCCAGCACCAGGAGAGGGACAGTACAAGAGACCCAGTACTTC. Translation: CASTRRGTVQETQYF.

CDR3 DNA: TGTGCCAGCAGCCACTCCGTTGCAGGGGCCGGTGGGGCTTTCTTT. This sequence encodes CASSHSVAGAGGAFF. This chain connects TRBV3-1 to TRBJ1-1, with D maybe TRBD1 (6 bases). V lost 3 bases and J lost 11, with 22 bases in between. Looked up from germline, CDR1 is LGHDT and CDR2 is YNNKEL (reference sequence). This CDR3 comprises 15 residues.

The CDR3 DNA reads TGTGCCAGCAGCCCGCTAGGGGGCCGAGCGGGGGGTTCCTACAATGAGCAGTTCTTC. Translated, it gives CASSPLGGRAGGSYNEQFF. The chain joins TRBV7-2 to TRBJ2-1; 9 bases are a match to TRBD2. The CDR3 sequence is 19 residues long. CDR1 is SGHTA and CDR2 is FQGNSA in the germline V gene. The trim removed 5 bases at V and 1 base at J, leaving 15 bases unmatched. Complete variable domain (other parts from reference TRBV7-2 and TRBJ2-1): GAGVSQSPSNKVTEKGKDVELRCDPISGHTALYWYRQSLGQGLEFLIYFQGNSAPDKSGLPSDRFSAERTGGSVSTLTIQRTQQEDSAVYLCASSPLGGRAGGSYNEQFFGPGTRLTVL.

The chain has TRBV20-1 and TRBJ2-1; D remains ambiguous. The CDR3 consists of 12 residues. Trimming took off 2 bases at V and 6 bases at J, with 8 bases between the two ends. Germline V lookup: CDR1 DFQATT, CDR2 SNEGSKA (reference sequence). The CDR3 coding sequence is TGCAGTGCTAGATCCGAGATCAATGAGCAGTTCTTC. Its translation is CSARSEINEQFF.

Only a few counts were recorded for this clonotype. CDR3 bases: TGCAGTGCAACAGGGTATAGCTCCTATAATTCACCCCTCCACTTT. It encodes CSATGYSSYNSPLHF. The V call is TRBV20-1, the J call TRBJ1-6; a weak D match, TRBD1 (6 bases). The germline gives CDR1 DFQATT, CDR2 SNEGSKA (reference sequence). Trimming took 6 bases from V and 0 from J, leaving 12 bases between them. The CDR3 runs 15 residues.

The CDR3 bases are TGCAGTGCTGGGACTAGCGGGAGAGGAGATACGCAGTATTTT. Translating it yields CSAGTSGRGDTQYF. The V call is TRBV20-1, the J call TRBJ2-3; 14 nucleotides match TRBD2. After removal of 5 bases from V and 5 bases from J, the junction contained 3 bases not matched to a gene. Germline-derived CDR1 and CDR2 are DFQATT and SNEGSKA (reference sequence). The CDR3 has 14 residues.

This clonotype was observed at least ten times. This chain links TRBV7-2 with TRBJ1-6; no firm D call. Germline values: CDR1 SGHTA, CDR2 FQGNSA. The CDR3 contains 12 residues. Trimming pared 2 bases from V and 13 bases from J, leaving 9 bases between. CDR3 amino acids: CASSLRGDPLHF. The CDR3 DNA sequence: TGTGCCAGCAGCTTAAGAGGTGACCCCCTCCACTTT.

V usage is TRBV9 and J usage is TRBJ2-5; a weak D match, TRBD1 (5 bases). Germline V lookup: CDR1 SGDLS, CDR2 YYNGEE. V lost 2 bases to trimming and J lost 4 bases, with 15 bases between them. The CDR3 is 15 amino acids. The CDR3 here is CASSVSPGLRETQYF. CDR3 nucleotides: TGTGCCAGCAGCGTCTCTCCAGGGTTAAGAGAGACCCAGTACTTC.